This TCR beta chain was identified in a study of T-cell memory formation after mild COVID-19. The study's findings and limits: The main location of contracting CD4+ clones was CM and EM, and that of contracting CD8+ clones was EMRA. Nothing showed for sure that second-wave clones peaking on day 37 were SARS-CoV-2 specific.

Comments on this clonotype: Its matching antigen is unknown.

TCRdb processed the 5' RACE reads anew with MiXCR; each CDR3 protein has one entry. Here the sample spans approximately 500,000 distinct CDR3 sequences, more than 20% being singletons. This clonotype was obtained from an adult woman who had mild COVID-19 (a few samples of this study predate the infection). Cell type and time point are not known. Source material: PBMCs or a T cell subset sorted from them (not recorded which).

The CDR3: CASSQDRRSPLHF. The DNA of the CDR3 is TGCGCCAGCAGCCAAGATCGGCGGTCACCCCTCCACTTT. The gene calls are TRBV4-3 and TRBJ1-6; no clear D. The V gene lost 0 bases and the J gene lost 10 bases, with 7 bases spanning the gap. Germline V gene data show CDR1 as LGHNA and CDR2 as YSLEER. This CDR3 is 13 amino acids long.